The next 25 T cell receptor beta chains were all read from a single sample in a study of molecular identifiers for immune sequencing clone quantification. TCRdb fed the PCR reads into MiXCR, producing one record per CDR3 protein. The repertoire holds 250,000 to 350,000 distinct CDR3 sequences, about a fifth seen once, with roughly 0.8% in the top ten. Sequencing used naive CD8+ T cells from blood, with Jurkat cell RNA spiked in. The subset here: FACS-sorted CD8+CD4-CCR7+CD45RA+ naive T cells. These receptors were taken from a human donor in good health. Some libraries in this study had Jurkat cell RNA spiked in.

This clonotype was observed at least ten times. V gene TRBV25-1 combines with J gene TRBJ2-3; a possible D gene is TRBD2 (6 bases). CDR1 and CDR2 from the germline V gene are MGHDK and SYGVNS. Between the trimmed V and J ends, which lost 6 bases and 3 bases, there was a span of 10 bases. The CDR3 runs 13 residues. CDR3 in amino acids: CASRGGWTDTQYF. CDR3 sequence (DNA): TGTGCCAGCAGGGGGGGATGGACAGATACGCAGTATTTT.

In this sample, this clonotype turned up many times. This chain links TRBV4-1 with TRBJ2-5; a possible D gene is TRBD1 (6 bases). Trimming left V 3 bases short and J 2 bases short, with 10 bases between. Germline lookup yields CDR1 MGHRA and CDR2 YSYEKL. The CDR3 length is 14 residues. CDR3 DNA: TGCGCCAGCAGCCAGGGGGCCACACAAGAGACCCAGTACTTC. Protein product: CASSQGATQETQYF.

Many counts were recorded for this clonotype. In DNA, the CDR3 is TGTGCCAGCAGCTTGTATTTGAGCACAGATACGCAGTATTTT. Translation: CASSLYLSTDTQYF. The genes are TRBV5-6 and TRBJ2-3; D not certain. Trimming stripped 1 base from V and 0 bases from J, with 6 bases between. There are 14 residues in the CDR3. Germline CDR1 is SGHDT and CDR2 is YYEEEE.

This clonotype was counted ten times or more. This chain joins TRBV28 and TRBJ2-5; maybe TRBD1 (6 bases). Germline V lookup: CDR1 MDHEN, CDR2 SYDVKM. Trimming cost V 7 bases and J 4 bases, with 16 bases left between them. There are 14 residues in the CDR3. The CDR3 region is CASTLGASRETQYF. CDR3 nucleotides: TGTGCCAGCACCCTGGGGGCGTCTCGAGAGACCCAGTACTTC.

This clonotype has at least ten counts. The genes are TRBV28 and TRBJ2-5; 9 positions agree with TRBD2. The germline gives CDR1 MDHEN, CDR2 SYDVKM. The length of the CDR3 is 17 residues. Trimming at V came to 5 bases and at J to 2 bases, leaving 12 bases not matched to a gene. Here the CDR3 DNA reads TGTGCCAGCAGTCCTGGGGGGACTAGCCCTAAACAAGAGACCCAGTACTTC. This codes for CASSPGGTSPKQETQYF.

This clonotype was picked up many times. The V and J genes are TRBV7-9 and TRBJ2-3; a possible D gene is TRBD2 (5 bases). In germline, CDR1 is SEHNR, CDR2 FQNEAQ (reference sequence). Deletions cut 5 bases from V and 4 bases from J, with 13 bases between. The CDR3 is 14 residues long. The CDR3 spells CASSPQAEADTQYF. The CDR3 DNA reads TGTGCCAGCAGCCCCCAGGCGGAGGCAGATACGCAGTATTTT.

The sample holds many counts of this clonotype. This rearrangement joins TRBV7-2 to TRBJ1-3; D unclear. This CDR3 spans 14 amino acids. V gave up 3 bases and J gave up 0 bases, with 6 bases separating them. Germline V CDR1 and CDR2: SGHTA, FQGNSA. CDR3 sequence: CASSFFGSGNTIYF. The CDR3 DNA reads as TGTGCCAGCAGCTTCTTTGGCTCTGGAAACACCATATATTTT.

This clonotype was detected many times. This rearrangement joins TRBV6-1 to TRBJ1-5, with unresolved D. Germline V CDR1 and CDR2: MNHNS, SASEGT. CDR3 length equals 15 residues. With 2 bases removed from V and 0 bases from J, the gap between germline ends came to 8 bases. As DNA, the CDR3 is TGTGCCAGCAGTGAATACCTTTTTAGCAATCAGCCCCAGCATTTT. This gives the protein CASSEYLFSNQPQHF.

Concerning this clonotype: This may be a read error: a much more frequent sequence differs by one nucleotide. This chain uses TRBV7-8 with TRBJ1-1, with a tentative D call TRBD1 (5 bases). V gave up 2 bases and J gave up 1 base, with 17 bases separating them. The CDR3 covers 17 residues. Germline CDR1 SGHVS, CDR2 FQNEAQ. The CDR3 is CASSLWAGLASNTEAFF. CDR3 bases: TGTGCCAGCAGCTTATGGGCAGGGCTAGCTTCGAACACTGAAGCTTTCTTT.

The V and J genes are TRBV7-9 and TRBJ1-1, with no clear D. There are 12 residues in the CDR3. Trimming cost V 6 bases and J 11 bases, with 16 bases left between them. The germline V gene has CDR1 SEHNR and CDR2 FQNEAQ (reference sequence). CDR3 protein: CASSLHPTKAFF. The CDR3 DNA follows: TGTGCCAGCAGTCTACATCCCACTAAGGCTTTCTTT.

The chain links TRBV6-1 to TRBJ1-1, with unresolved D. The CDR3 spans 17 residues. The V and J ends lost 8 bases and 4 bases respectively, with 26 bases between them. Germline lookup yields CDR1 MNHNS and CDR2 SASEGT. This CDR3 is CASAPRSWLSLSTEAFF. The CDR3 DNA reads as TGTGCCAGCGCCCCGCGGTCCTGGTTGAGTTTGAGCACTGAAGCTTTCTTT.

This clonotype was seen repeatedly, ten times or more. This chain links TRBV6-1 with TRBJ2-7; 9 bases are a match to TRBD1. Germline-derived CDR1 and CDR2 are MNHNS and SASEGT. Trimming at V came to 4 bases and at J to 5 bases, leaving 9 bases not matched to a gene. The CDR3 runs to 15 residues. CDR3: CASSGYRDRDHEQYF. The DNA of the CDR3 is TGTGCCAGCAGTGGTTACCGGGACAGGGACCACGAGCAGTACTTC.

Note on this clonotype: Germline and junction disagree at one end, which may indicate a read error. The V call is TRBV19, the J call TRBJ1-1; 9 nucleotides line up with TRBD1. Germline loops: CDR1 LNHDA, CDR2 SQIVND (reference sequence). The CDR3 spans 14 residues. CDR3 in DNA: TGTGCCAGTAGCCAACAGGGGGCATGGACTGAAGCCTCCTTT. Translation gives CASSQQGAWTEASF.

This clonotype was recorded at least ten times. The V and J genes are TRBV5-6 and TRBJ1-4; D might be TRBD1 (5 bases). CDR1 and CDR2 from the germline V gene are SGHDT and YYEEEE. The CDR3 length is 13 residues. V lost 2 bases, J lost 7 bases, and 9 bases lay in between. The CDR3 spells CASSFDDSEKLFF. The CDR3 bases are TGTGCCAGCAGCTTTGACGACAGTGAAAAACTGTTTTTT.

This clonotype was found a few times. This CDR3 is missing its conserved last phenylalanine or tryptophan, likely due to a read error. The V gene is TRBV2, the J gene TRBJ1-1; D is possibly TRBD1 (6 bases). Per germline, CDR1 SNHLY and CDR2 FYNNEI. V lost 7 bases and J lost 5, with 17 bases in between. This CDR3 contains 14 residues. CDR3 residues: CASKNPGEQTEAFS. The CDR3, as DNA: TGTGCCAGCAAAAATCCAGGGGAGCAAACTGAAGCTTTCTCT.

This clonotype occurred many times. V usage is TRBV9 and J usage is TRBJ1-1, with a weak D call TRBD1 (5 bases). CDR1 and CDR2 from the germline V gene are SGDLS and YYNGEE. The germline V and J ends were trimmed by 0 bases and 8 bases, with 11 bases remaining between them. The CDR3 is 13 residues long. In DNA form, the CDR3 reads TGTGCCAGCAGCGTAGGTTCCCAGGGAGAAGCTTTCTTT. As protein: CASSVGSQGEAFF.

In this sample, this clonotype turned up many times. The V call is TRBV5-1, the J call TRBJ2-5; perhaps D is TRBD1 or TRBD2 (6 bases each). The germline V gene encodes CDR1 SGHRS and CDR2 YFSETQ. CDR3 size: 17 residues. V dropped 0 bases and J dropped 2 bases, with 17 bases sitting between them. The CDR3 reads CASSLAGGQVQQETQYF. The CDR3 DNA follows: TGCGCCAGCAGCTTGGCCGGGGGCCAGGTCCAGCAAGAGACCCAGTACTTC.

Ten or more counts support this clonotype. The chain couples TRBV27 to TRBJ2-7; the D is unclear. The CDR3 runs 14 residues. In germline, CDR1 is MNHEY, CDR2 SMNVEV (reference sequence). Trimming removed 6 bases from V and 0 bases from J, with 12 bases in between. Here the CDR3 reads CASSPMTHSYEQYF. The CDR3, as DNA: TGTGCCAGCAGCCCCATGACCCACTCCTACGAGCAGTACTTC.

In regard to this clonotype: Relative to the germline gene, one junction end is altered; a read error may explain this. CDR3 in DNA: TGTGCCAGCAGCCCGAAACAGGGGGGCTCCCACAATGAGCAGTTCTTC. Amino acid sequence: CASSPKQGGSHNEQFF. The chain employs TRBV7-9 and TRBJ2-1; 8 nucleotides align to TRBD1. CDR1 SEHNR and CDR2 FQNEAQ come from the germline V gene (reference sequence). The CDR3 covers 16 residues. Variable domain in full (rest from reference TRBV7-9 and TRBJ2-1): DTGVSQNPRHKITKRGQNVTFRCDPISEHNRLYWYRQTLGQGPEFLTYFQNEAQLEKSRLLSDRFSAERPKGSFSTLEIQRTEQGDSAMYLCASSPKQGGSHNEQFFGPGTRLTVL.

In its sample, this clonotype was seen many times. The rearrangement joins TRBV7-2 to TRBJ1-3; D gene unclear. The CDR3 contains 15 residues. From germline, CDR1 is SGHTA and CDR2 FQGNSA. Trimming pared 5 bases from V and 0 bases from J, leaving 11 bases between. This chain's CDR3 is CASSPALPSGNTIYF. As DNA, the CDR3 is TGTGCCAGCAGCCCCGCCCTCCCCTCTGGAAACACCATATATTTT.

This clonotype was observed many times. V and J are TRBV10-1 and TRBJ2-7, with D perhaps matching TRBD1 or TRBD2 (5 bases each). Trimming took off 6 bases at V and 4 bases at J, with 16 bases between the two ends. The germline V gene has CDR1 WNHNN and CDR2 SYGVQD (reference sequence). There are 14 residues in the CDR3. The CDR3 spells CASRNGTPGYEQYF. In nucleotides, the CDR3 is TGCGCCAGCAGAAACGGGACCCCTGGGTACGAGCAGTACTTC.

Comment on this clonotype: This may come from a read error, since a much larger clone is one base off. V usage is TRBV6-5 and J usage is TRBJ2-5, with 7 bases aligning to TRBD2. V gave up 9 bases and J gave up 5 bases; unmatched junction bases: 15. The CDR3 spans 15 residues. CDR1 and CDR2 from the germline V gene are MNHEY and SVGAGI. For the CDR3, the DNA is TGTGCCAGTTCACCCCCGGGGGGAGGCCGGGAGACCCAGTACTTC. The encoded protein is CASSPPGGGRETQYF.

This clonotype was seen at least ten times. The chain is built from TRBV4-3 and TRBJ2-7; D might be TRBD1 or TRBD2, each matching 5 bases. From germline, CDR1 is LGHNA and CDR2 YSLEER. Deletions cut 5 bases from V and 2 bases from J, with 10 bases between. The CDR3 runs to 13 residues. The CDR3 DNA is TGCGCCAGCAGCTCGGGACGGACCTACGAGCAGTACTTC. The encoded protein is CASSSGRTYEQYF.

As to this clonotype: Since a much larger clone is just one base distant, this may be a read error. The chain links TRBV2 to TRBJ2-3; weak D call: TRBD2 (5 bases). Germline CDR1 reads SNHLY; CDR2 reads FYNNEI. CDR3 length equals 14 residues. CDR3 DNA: TGTGCCAGCAGGAGGGTATCTAGCACAGATACGCAGTGTTTT. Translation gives CASRRVSSTDTQCF.

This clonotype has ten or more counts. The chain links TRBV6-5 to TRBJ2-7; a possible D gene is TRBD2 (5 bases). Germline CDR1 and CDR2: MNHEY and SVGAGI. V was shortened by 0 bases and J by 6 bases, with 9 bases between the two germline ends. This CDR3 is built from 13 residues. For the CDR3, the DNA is TGTGCCAGCAGTTACTCGCTAGCCGGCGAGCAGTACTTC. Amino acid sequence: CASSYSLAGEQYF.